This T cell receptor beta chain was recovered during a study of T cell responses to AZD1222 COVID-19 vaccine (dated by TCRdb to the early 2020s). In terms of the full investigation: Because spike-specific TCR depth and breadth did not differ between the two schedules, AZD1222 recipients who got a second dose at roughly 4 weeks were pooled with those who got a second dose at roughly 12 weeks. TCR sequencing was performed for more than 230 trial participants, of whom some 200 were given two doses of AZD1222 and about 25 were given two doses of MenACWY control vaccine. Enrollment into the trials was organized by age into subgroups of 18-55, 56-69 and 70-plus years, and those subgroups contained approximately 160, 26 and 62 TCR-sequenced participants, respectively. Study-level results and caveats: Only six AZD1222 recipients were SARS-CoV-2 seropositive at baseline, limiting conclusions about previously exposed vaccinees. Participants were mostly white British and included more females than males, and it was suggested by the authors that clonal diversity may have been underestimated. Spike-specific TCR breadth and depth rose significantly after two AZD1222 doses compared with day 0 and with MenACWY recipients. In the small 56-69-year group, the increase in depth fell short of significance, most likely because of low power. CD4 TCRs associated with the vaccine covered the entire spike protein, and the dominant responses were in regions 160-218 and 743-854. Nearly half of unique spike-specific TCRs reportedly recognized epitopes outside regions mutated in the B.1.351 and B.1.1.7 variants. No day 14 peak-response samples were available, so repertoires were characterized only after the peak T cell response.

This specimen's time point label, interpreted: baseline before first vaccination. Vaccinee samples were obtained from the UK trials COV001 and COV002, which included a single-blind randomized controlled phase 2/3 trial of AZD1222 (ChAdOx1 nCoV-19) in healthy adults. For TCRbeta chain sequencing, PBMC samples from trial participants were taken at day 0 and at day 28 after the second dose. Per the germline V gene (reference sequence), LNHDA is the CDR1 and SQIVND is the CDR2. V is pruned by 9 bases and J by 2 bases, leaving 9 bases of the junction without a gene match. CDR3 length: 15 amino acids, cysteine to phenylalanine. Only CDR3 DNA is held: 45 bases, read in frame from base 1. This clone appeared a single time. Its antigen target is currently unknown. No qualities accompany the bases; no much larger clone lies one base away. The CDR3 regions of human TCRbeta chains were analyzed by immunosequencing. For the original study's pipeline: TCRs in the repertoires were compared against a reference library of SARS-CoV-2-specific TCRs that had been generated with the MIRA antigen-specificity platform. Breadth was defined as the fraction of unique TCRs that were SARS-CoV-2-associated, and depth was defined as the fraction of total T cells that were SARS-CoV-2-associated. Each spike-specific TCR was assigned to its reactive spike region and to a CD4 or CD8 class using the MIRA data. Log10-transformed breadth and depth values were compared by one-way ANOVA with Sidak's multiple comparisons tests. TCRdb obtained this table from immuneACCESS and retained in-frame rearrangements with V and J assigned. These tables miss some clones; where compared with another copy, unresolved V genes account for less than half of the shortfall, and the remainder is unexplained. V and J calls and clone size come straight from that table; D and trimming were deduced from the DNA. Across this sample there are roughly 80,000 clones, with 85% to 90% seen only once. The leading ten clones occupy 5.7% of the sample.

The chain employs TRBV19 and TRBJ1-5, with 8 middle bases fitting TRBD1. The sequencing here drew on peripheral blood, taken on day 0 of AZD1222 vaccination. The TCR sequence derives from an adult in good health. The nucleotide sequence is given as TGTGCCAGGAACTCAGGGGACAGGTGCAATCAGCCCCAGCATTTT. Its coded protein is CARNSGDRCNQPQHF.